Listed below are T cell receptor beta chains from one sample, sequenced in a study of human T cells and chemical hapten exposure. TCRdb reprocessed the RACE reads with MiXCR, giving one entry per CDR3 protein. The profile shows about 61,000 distinct CDR3 sequences, around 7% of them singletons. The input for sequencing was whole blood, taken in connection with sensitization to the hapten diphenylcyclopropenone (DPC). Source of these receptors: a woman aged 25 to 39 with alopecia areata. Some clones in this sample may be carry-over from other donors' samples. CDR3s include the opening cysteine and the closing phenylalanine or tryptophan. Fields, in order: CDR3 length, J gene, clone size, V gene, D gene, CDR3 protein. The D gene is left open where the match is weak. Expanded clones are given a class, and other clones once, few, many or no size at all.

15,TRBJ2-3,many,TRBV20-1,-,CSARSGAYPTDTQYF
18,TRBJ2-3,many,TRBV9,TRBD2,CASSAGLAVKVSTDTQYF
13,TRBJ1-2,many,TRBV12-3/TRBV12-4,-,CASSRIGDGGYTF
15,TRBJ2-2,few,TRBV6-1,TRBD1,CASSEGTGAGGELFF
14,TRBJ1-1,many,TRBV11-3,-,CASSLGPGTDEAFF
16,TRBJ2-3,many,TRBV6-6,-,CASSQRQRRPTDTQYF
17,TRBJ2-1,many,TRBV12-3/TRBV12-4,TRBD2,CASSRPVGVLGGGEQFF
14,TRBJ1-1,many,TRBV7-9,TRBD1,CASSLETGKNEAFF
14,TRBJ2-3,many,TRBV11-2,-,CASSLAQSLDTQYF
14,TRBJ2-3,many,TRBV20-1,TRBD2,CSASLSTSADTQYF
14,TRBJ2-3,many,TRBV5-1,-,CASTRNRPTDTQYF
14,TRBJ1-1,-,TRBV20-1,-,CSARVLQVNTEAFF
15,TRBJ2-5,many,TRBV7-9,TRBD1,CASSPRTGGGETQYF
15,TRBJ2-5,few,TRBV5-4,-,CASSSGLDRQETQYF
15,TRBJ2-1,many,TRBV20-1,-,CSASARPREKAEQFF
17,TRBJ2-1,many,TRBV7-8,TRBD2,CASSLASGGAFNNEQFF
16,TRBJ2-1,-,TRBV10-3,TRBD1,CAISDGDRGSYNEQFF
13,TRBJ1-1,many,TRBV12-3/TRBV12-4,-,CASSPRTNTEAFF
11,TRBJ1-1,many,TRBV7-9,-,CASSPDSEAFF
13,TRBJ1-4,many,TRBV7-6,-,CASSPGTTGKLFF
15,TRBJ2-3,-,TRBV5-4,-,CASIRSGGGTDTQYF
17,TRBJ1-2,few,TRBV2,-,CASRNSTGAIPIYGYTF
12,TRBJ1-2,many,TRBV29-1,-,CSVIRGDYGYTF
12,TRBJ2-3,many,TRBV20-1,-,CSAGLMGDTQYF
18,TRBJ2-6,many,TRBV3-1,-,CASSQVGQGGFGANVLTF
14,TRBJ1-6,many,TRBV7-9,-,CASRAGDYNSPLHF
16,TRBJ2-1,many,TRBV6-2/TRBV6-3,TRBD1,CASSRVRQGARDEQFF
16,TRBJ1-4,few,TRBV7-2,-,CASSLAGVGEIGKLFF
18,TRBJ2-7,few,TRBV6-1,-,CASSELPYTGEVIYEQYF
13,TRBJ2-1,many,TRBV20-1,-,CSAPSPDSRGQFF
13,TRBJ1-5,-,TRBV7-9,-,CASSNLEGQPQHF
15,TRBJ1-6,few,TRBV2,TRBD1,CARNRGLGGNSPLHF
13,TRBJ1-1,many,TRBV29-1,-,CSVSVFMGTEAFF
14,TRBJ2-2,many,TRBV20-1,TRBD2,CSARRGSLDGELFF